These 12 T cell receptor beta chains share one sample of origin, sequenced in a study of cytomegalovirus exposure and HLA in healthy donors. The PCR employed 60 Vbeta primers together with 13 Jbeta primers. Here immunoSEQ multiplex PCR was the method, and the copy in TCRdb shows in-frame clones only, minus some. In the table there are roughly 150,000 clones, 85% of which are singletons. The sample taken for sequencing was PBMCs. These receptors were taken from a boy aged 2-15 years in good health and CMV-seronegative.

The gene calls are TRBV18 and TRBJ2-7, with no clear D. The V and J ends lost 8 bases and 7 bases respectively, with 6 bases between them. CDR1 KGHSH and CDR2 LQKENI come from the germline V gene. The CDR3 covers 9 residues. The CDR3 protein is CASGQEQYF. DNA for the CDR3: TGTGCCAGCGGTCAGGAGCAGTACTTC.

The chain has TRBV12-5 and TRBJ2-2; TRBD2 aligns across 7 bases. The CDR3 totals 16 residues. Per germline, CDR1 LGHNT and CDR2 FRNRAP. With V trimmed by 2 bases and J by 4 bases, 7 bases remained unmatched. In DNA, the CDR3 is TGTGCTAGTGGTTTGACCGAAGCGGGACGCACCGGGGAGCTGTTTTTT. It translates to CASGLTEAGRTGELFF.

The chain employs TRBV5-1 and TRBJ2-7, with 10 bases fitting TRBD2. The germline V gene has CDR1 SGHRS and CDR2 YFSETQ. The CDR3 has 16 residues. Losses at the gene ends were 4 bases for V and 3 bases for J; bases not matched to a gene: 10. The CDR3 spells CASSVAPQREGYEQYF. For the CDR3, the DNA is TGCGCCAGCAGCGTAGCACCTCAGCGGGAGGGCTACGAGCAGTACTTC.

The CDR3 bases are TGTGCCAGCAGTACTCGGGACAGGGGGGAGACCCAGTACTTC. Translating gives CASSTRDRGETQYF. The V and J genes are TRBV6-5 and TRBJ2-5; 11 bases are a match to TRBD1. Germline V gene data show CDR1 as MNHEY and CDR2 as SVGAGI. The CDR3 spans 14 residues. With V trimmed by 5 bases and J by 5 bases, 4 bases remained unmatched.

This clone was seen just once. The gene calls are TRBV7-9 and TRBJ2-5; D is possibly TRBD1 (5 bases). The length of the CDR3 is 13 residues. Germline V gene lookup returns CDR1 SEHNR and CDR2 FQNEAQ (reference sequence). Trimming removed 5 bases from V and 5 bases from J, with 12 bases in between. DNA for the CDR3: TGTGCCAGCAGCCCAGGGCCCCCGGAGACCCAGTACTTC. This sequence encodes CASSPGPPETQYF.

V usage is TRBV11-2 and J usage is TRBJ2-1; 13 bases align to TRBD2. J was trimmed by 9 bases and V by 6 bases; bases with no gene match: 2. This CDR3 spans 13 amino acids. Germline assignment: CDR1 SGHAT and CDR2 FQNNGV. This CDR3 reads CASRGLAGLEQFF. DNA for the CDR3: TGTGCCAGCAGGGGACTAGCGGGACTTGAGCAGTTCTTC.

This chain connects TRBV5-4 to TRBJ1-1; 8 positions agree with TRBD1. The J segment lost 0 bases and the V segment lost 4 bases, leaving 5 bases of the junction unmatched. Germline V gene data show CDR1 as SGHNT and CDR2 as YYREEE (reference sequence). The CDR3 covers 15 residues. CDR3 loop: CASSPGQELNTEAFF. Here the CDR3 DNA reads TGTGCCAGCAGCCCGGGACAGGAGTTGAACACTGAAGCTTTCTTT.

A few counts support this clone. The rearrangement links TRBV28 to TRBJ2-3, with TRBD2 matching over 11 bases. The CDR3 totals 16 residues. Looked up from germline, CDR1 is MDHEN and CDR2 is SYDVKM. V gave up 3 bases and J gave up 14 bases; unmatched junction bases: 16. The CDR3 DNA sequence: TGTGCCAGCAGTTTTCCGGGGACTAGCGGCCGCACCGAGGGGTATTTT. This encodes CASSFPGTSGRTEGYF.

This chain joins TRBV30 and TRBJ1-2, with D unresolved. CDR3 length equals 12 residues. Trimming cost V 5 bases and J 4 bases, with 11 bases left between them. CDR1 is GTSNPN, CDR2 SVGIG, per germline (reference sequence). The CDR3 DNA reads as TGTGCCTGGGTGACAAGTAGCTATGGCTACACCTTC. This encodes CAWVTSSYGYTF. The entire variable domain, with the rest obtained from reference TRBV30 and TRBJ1-2, is as follows: SQTIHQWPATLVQPVGSPLSLECTVEGTSNPNLYWYRQAAGRGLQLLFYSVGIGQISSEVPQNLSASRPQDRQFILSSKKLLLSDSGFYLCAWVTSSYGYTFGSGTRLTVV.

The V gene is TRBV6-1, the J gene TRBJ1-5, with D perhaps matching TRBD1 (5 bases). The V gene lost 1 base and the J gene lost 4 bases, with 14 bases spanning the gap. Germline CDR1 and CDR2: MNHNS and SASEGT. The CDR3 contains 16 residues. DNA for the CDR3: TGTGCCAGCAGTGAAGAGAAAGGGTCAGGGAATCAGCCCCAGCATTTT. It yields the protein CASSEEKGSGNQPQHF.

This clone turned up a few times. The rearrangement uses TRBV7-3 and TRBJ2-3; TRBD2 agrees at 8 bases. Per the germline V gene, CDR1 is SGHTA and CDR2 is FQGTGA. J gave up 6 bases and V 4 bases, and 12 bases lay outside the gene matches. The CDR3 covers 16 residues. Written as DNA, the CDR3 is TGTGCCAGCAGCTCCTCCGATAGCGGGGAGTTTGATACGCAGTATTTT. This sequence encodes CASSSSDSGEFDTQYF.

The V call is TRBV30, the J call TRBJ2-5, with D possibly being TRBD2 (7 bases). Trimming stripped 7 bases from V and 5 bases from J, with 17 bases between. Germline CDR1 GTSNPN, CDR2 SVGIG (reference sequence). The CDR3 has 13 residues. This CDR3 reads CALGFGGPETQYF. The CDR3, as DNA: TGTGCCTTGGGATTCGGGGGGCCGGAGACCCAGTACTTC.